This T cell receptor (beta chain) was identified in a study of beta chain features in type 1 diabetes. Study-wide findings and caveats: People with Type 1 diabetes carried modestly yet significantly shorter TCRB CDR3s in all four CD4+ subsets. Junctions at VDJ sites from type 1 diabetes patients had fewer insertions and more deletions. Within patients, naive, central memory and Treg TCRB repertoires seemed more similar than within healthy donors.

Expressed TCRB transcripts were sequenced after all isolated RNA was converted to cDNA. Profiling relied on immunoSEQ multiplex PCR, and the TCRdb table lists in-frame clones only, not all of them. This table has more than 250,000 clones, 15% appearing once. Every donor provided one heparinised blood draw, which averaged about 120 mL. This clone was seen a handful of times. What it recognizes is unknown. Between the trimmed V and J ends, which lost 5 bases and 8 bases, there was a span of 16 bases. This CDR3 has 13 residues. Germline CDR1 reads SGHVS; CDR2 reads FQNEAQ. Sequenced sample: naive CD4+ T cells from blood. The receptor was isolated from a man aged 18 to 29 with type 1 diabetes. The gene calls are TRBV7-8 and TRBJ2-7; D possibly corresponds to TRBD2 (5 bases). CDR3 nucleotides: TGTGCCAGCAGCGGCCAGAGCGGATCTAAGCAGTACTTC. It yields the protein CASSGQSGSKQYF.